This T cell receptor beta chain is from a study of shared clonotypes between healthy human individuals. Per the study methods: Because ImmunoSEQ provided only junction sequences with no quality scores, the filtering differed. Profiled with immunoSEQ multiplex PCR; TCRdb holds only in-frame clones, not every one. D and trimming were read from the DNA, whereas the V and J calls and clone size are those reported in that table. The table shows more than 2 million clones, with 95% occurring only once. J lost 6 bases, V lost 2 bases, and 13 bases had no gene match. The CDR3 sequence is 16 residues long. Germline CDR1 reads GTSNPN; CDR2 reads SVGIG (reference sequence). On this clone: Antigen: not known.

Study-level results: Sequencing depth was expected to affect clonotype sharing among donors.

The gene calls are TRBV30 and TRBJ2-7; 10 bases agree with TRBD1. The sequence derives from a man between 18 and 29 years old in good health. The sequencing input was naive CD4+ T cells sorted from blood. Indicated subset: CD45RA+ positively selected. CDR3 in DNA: TGTGCCTGGAGTTTCCTGACAGACAGGGGGCGTCCCGAGCAGTACTTC. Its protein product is CAWSFLTDRGRPEQYF.